This TCR beta chain was captured in a study of vaccination effects on CD4 cells after COVID-19. Looking at the study overall: Sampling occurred a median 72 days post second dose, range 14 to 241.

Viral peptide pools were used in the ViraFEST assay to expand antigen-specific CD4+ T cells, and sequencing came afterward. The authors isolated CD4+ T cells after approximately 9 days of culture. Each person got two doses of an mRNA SARS-CoV-2 vaccine, BNT162b2 or mRNA-1273. IL-2 medium supplanted half the medium on days 3 and 7. On this clone itself: What it binds is unknown.

With 3 bases removed from V and 0 bases from J, the gap between germline ends came to 10 bases. This CDR3 comprises 15 residues. Germline CDR1 is SGHTS and CDR2 is YDEGEE. Clones were read by immunoSEQ multiplex PCR, and TCRdb kept only the in-frame ones, dropping some. Found here are around 30,000 clones, approximately 72% of them singletons; the top ten hold more than 10%. V is TRBV5-8 and J is TRBJ2-1; D unresolved. The sequenced sample was CD4+ T cells from PBMCs cultured with HCoV-229E spike peptides, obtained after COVID-19 vaccination. This clonotype was obtained from a human donor who received a COVID-19 vaccine. The CDR3 reads CASSSKGSSYNEQFF. The CDR3 DNA follows: TGTGCCAGCAGCTCAAAAGGTAGCTCCTACAATGAGCAGTTCTTC.